In its sample, the clone carrying this T cell receptor (beta chain) was seen once. The antigen remains unidentified. These data are taken from a study of vaccination effects on CD4 cells after COVID-19. On the study more broadly: With the ViraFEST assay, the study expanded antigen-specific CD4+ T cells using viral peptide pools, then sequenced them.

Cells that had been cultured for 10 days were the source of isolated CD4+ T cells. Neither prior SARS-CoV-2 infection nor positive nucleocapsid antibodies were present in the vaccine recipients. Cultures got half-medium changes with IL-2 on days 3 and 7. V was pared by 10 bases and J by 4 bases, with 5 bases of the junction left unmatched. Germline V gene sequence: CDR1 ENHRY, CDR2 SYGVKD. There are 12 residues in the CDR3. The assay was immunoSEQ multiplex PCR, and TCRdb's table has in-frame clones only and misses some. The sample has 50,000 to 60,000 clones, roughly 80% seen once. Points from the study as a whole: Convalescent patients were few in the study, and early post-infection timepoints were absent.

The chain links TRBV10-3 to TRBJ2-7; 9 bases line up with TRBD1. The sample in question was CD4+ T cells from PBMCs cultured without peptide, obtained before COVID-19 vaccination. The clonotype was recovered from a human donor who received a COVID-19 vaccine. DNA for the CDR3: TGTGCCACCCGGACAGGGGAGTACGAGCAGTACGTC. As protein: CATRTGEYEQYV.